Many counts were recorded for the clone carrying this T cell receptor (beta chain). Its antigen is as yet unknown. This entry comes from a study of early T cells in non-severe SARS-CoV-2 infection. Study at large: Sequencing of bulk RNA from unsorted whole blood was done, without chain pairing. Study-wide results and caveats: Matches to VDJdb favored anti-spike CD8 responses and missed private and CD4 specificities.

Germline values: CDR1 DFQATT, CDR2 SNEGSKA (reference sequence). V gave up 5 bases and J gave up 5 bases; unmatched junction bases: 5. The CDR3 is 12 residues long. Unique molecular identifiers (one per individual cDNA molecule) were attached. TCRdb reanalysed the 5' RACE reads using MiXCR and keeps one entry per CDR3 protein. In the table there are about 110,000 distinct CDR3 sequences, about an eighth of which are singletons. This sequence originates from an adult who was a healthcare worker with PCR-confirmed SARS-CoV-2 infection or an uninfected control (not recorded which). Sequenced material: whole blood. This chain links TRBV20-1 with TRBJ1-1, with 7 nucleotides matching TRBD1. CDR3: CSARQGKTEAFF. CDR3 DNA: TGCAGTGCTCGACAGGGTAAAACTGAAGCTTTCTTT.